These 25 T cell receptor beta chains came from one sample sequenced in a study of T-cell memory formation after mild COVID-19. TCRdb called the 5' RACE reads again in MiXCR, with one record for every CDR3 protein. The table lists some 490,000 distinct CDR3 sequences, 15% to 20% of them singletons, with over 9% in the top ten. The source material was PBMCs or a T cell subset sorted from them (not recorded which). The receptors were gathered from an adult woman who had mild COVID-19 (a few samples of this study predate the infection). Cell type and time point are not known.

This clonotype was recorded only once. This chain links TRBV6-6 with TRBJ2-1; D is unclear. The CDR3 runs to 17 residues. Looked up from germline, CDR1 is MNHNY and CDR2 is SVGAGI (reference sequence). With 0 bases removed from V and 2 bases from J, the gap between germline ends came to 14 bases. CDR3 region: CASSYSIEDTTYNEQFF. For the CDR3, the DNA is TGTGCCAGCAGTTACTCGATTGAGGATACTACCTACAATGAGCAGTTCTTC.

This chain uses TRBV7-9 with TRBJ2-4, with D perhaps being TRBD1 or TRBD2 (5 bases each). V shed 5 bases and J shed 8 bases, with 16 bases lying between them. Per the germline V gene, CDR1 is SEHNR and CDR2 is FQNEAQ (reference sequence). The CDR3 totals 14 residues. Here the CDR3 reads CASSSRLEGHIQYF. For the CDR3, the DNA is TGTGCCAGCAGCAGCCGACTCGAGGGGCACATTCAGTACTTC. The whole variable domain, filled in from reference TRBV7-9 and TRBJ2-4, reads DTGVSQNPRHKITKRGQNVTFRCDPISEHNRLYWYRQTLGQGPEFLTYFQNEAQLEKSRLLSDRFSAERPKGSFSTLEIQRTEQGDSAMYLCASSSRLEGHIQYFGAGTRLSVL.

This clonotype was counted only a few times. The chain has TRBV4-1 and TRBJ2-3; D possibly matches TRBD1 or TRBD2 (5 bases each). V was pared by 1 base and J by 2 bases, with 13 bases between. The CDR3 loop spans 16 amino acids. The germline gives CDR1 MGHRA, CDR2 YSYEKL. CDR3 nucleotide sequence: TGCGCCAGCAGCCAAGTCTTTGGGACGAACACAGATACGCAGTATTTT. As protein: CASSQVFGTNTDTQYF.

In its sample, this clonotype was seen many times. The chain links TRBV3-1 to TRBJ2-1; 11 bases are a match to TRBD2. The germline V gene encodes CDR1 LGHDT and CDR2 YNNKEL (reference sequence). The length of the CDR3 is 17 residues. V shed 4 bases, J shed 0 bases, and the junction held 5 bases outside the gene matches. The CDR3 nucleotides are TGTGCCAGCAGCCGGACTAGCGGGTTGAGCTCCTACAATGAGCAGTTCTTC. Protein: CASSRTSGLSSYNEQFF.

Remarks on this clonotype: A much larger clone sits a single nucleotide away, making a read error possible. The chain employs TRBV18 and TRBJ2-7; no reliable D call. CDR3 length: 13 amino acids. Germline lookup yields CDR1 KGHSH and CDR2 LQKENI. In DNA form, the CDR3 reads TGTGCCAGCTCACCCCCCGTCTCCTACGAGAAGTACTTC. This sequence encodes CASSPPVSYEKYF.

This sequence joins TRBV7-9 and TRBJ1-2; 11 bases line up with TRBD1. From germline, CDR1 is SEHNR and CDR2 FQNEAQ (reference sequence). J was trimmed by 5 bases and V by 5 bases; bases with no gene match: 10. The CDR3 is 16 residues long. CDR3: CASSGQDGQGAYGYTF. The CDR3, as DNA: TGTGCCAGCAGCGGCCAGGACGGACAGGGGGCTTATGGCTACACCTTC.

The chain links TRBV6-5 to TRBJ2-7; TRBD2 aligns across 9 bases. The CDR3 extends over 16 amino acids. J lost 0 bases, V lost 2 bases, and 5 bases had no gene match. Germline V CDR1 and CDR2: MNHEY, SVGAGI. In DNA form, the CDR3 reads TGTGCCAGCAGTTACCGTAGCGGGGGTTTCTCCTACGAGCAGTACTTC. Translating gives CASSYRSGGFSYEQYF.

This chain uses TRBV15 with TRBJ1-1, with TRBD1 as a possible D gene (6 bases). The length of the CDR3 is 15 residues. The germline V gene has CDR1 LNHNV and CDR2 YYDKDF (reference sequence). Trimming took off 1 base at V and 10 bases at J, with 19 bases between the two ends. CDR3 DNA sequence: TGTGCCACCAGCAGAGCAATTGTGGGGGCTGGGGGAGCTTTCTTT. Amino acids: CATSRAIVGAGGAFF.

The chain employs TRBV5-1 and TRBJ1-1; possibly TRBD1 for D (5 bases). CDR3 length: 15 amino acids. Per germline, CDR1 SGHRS and CDR2 YFSETQ. V was shortened by 1 base and J by 5 bases, with 15 bases between the two germline ends. This chain's CDR3 is CASSLSGGGRTEAFF. For the CDR3, the DNA is TGCGCCAGCAGCTTGTCTGGGGGGGGGAGAACTGAAGCTTTCTTT.

CDR3 amino acids: CAWSLTGNTEAFF. CDR3 bases: TGTGCCTGGAGTTTGACGGGGAACACTGAAGCTTTCTTT. This chain connects TRBV30 to TRBJ1-1; the D is unclear. The germline gives CDR1 GTSNPN, CDR2 SVGIG (reference sequence). Trimming shortened V by 2 bases and J by 1 base, and 8 bases separated the two germline ends. The CDR3 has 13 residues. The variable domain in full, with the rest retrieved from reference TRBV30 and TRBJ1-1, is SQTIHQWPATLVQPVGSPLSLECTVEGTSNPNLYWYRQAAGRGLQLLFYSVGIGQISSEVPQNLSASRPQDRQFILSSKKLLLSDSGFYLCAWSLTGNTEAFFGQGTRLTVV.

This clonotype was observed a handful of times. This sequence joins TRBV13 and TRBJ2-7, with 9 nucleotides matching TRBD1. The CDR3 consists of 15 residues. Germline values: CDR1 PRHDT, CDR2 FYEKMQ (reference sequence). Trimming removed 5 bases from V and 5 bases from J; junction bases left unmatched: 10. The CDR3 protein is CASSRKGQGFHEQYF. The CDR3 DNA sequence: TGTGCCAGCAGCCGCAAGGGACAGGGTTTCCACGAGCAGTACTTC. Looking up the rest from reference TRBV13 and TRBJ2-7 gives the full variable domain: AAGVIQSPRHLIKEKRETATLKCYPIPRHDTVYWYQQGPGQDPQFLISFYEKMQSDKGSIPDRFSAQQFSDYHSELNMSSLELGDSALYFCASSRKGQGFHEQYFGPGTRLTVT.

This clonotype was counted only a few times. The genes are TRBV7-2 and TRBJ2-5; D perhaps matches TRBD1 (5 bases). The V gene lost 6 bases and the J gene lost 5 bases, with 19 bases spanning the gap. Germline V gene sequence: CDR1 SGHTA, CDR2 FQGNSA. This CDR3 is built from 15 residues. CDR3 region: CASSSGQGLRETQYF. As DNA, the CDR3 is TGTGCCAGCAGTTCCGGTCAGGGATTACGTGAGACCCAGTACTTC. The variable domain in full, completed from reference TRBV7-2 and TRBJ2-5, reads GAGVSQSPSNKVTEKGKDVELRCDPISGHTALYWYRQSLGQGLEFLIYFQGNSAPDKSGLPSDRFSAERTGGSVSTLTIQRTQQEDSAVYLCASSSGQGLRETQYFGPGTRLLVL.

This clonotype was counted between two and nine times. This chain joins TRBV20-1 and TRBJ2-3; TRBD2 agrees at 14 bases. This CDR3 comprises 15 residues. V was clipped by 4 bases and J by 1 base; unmatched bases: 1. In germline, CDR1 is DFQATT, CDR2 SNEGSKA (reference sequence). CDR3 in DNA: TGCAGTGCTACGGGACTAGCGGGAGGCACAGATACGCAGTATTTT. Encoded protein: CSATGLAGGTDTQYF.

This clonotype came up a few times. The chain combines TRBV7-9 with TRBJ1-4; D possibly corresponds to TRBD1 (5 bases). CDR1 is SEHNR and CDR2 is FQNEAQ in the germline V gene (reference sequence). CDR3 length equals 15 residues. Trimming shortened V by 5 bases and J by 0 bases, and 10 bases separated the two germline ends. The CDR3 DNA sequence: TGTGCCAGCAGCCCAGGGCTCTCAACTAATGAAAAACTGTTTTTT. It specifies CASSPGLSTNEKLFF. Drawing the rest from reference TRBV7-9 and TRBJ1-4, the complete variable domain is DTGVSQNPRHKITKRGQNVTFRCDPISEHNRLYWYRQTLGQGPEFLTYFQNEAQLEKSRLLSDRFSAERPKGSFSTLEIQRTEQGDSAMYLCASSPGLSTNEKLFFGSGTQLSVL.

This chain connects TRBV5-1 to TRBJ2-1; a possible D gene is TRBD1 (7 bases). Germline assignment: CDR1 SGHRS and CDR2 YFSETQ. The length of the CDR3 is 14 residues. V dropped 8 bases and J dropped 6 bases, with 18 bases sitting between them. CDR3: CARSSHRGGNEQFF. The CDR3 DNA sequence: TGCGCCAGAAGCAGTCACAGGGGAGGCAATGAGCAGTTCTTC. The full variable domain, rest sourced from reference TRBV5-1 and TRBJ2-1, is KAGVTQTPRYLIKTRGQQVTLSCSPISGHRSVSWYQQTPGQGLQFLFEYFSETQRNKGNFPGRFSGRQFSNSRSEMNVSTLELGDSALYLCARSSHRGGNEQFFGPGTRLTVL.

This clonotype was picked up a small number of times. V and J are TRBV7-9 and TRBJ2-7; TRBD2 aligns across 7 bases. Germline assignment: CDR1 SEHNR and CDR2 FQNEAQ (reference sequence). The ends lost 6 bases at V and 4 bases at J; junction bases unmatched: 6. The CDR3 is 13 residues long. CDR3 DNA sequence: TGTGCCAGCAGAGGGACTATCCCGTACGAGCAGTACTTC. Amino acid sequence: CASRGTIPYEQYF.

This rearrangement joins TRBV12-3 or TRBV12-4 to TRBJ1-2; no clear D gene. This CDR3 comprises 16 residues. The germline V and J ends were trimmed by 1 base and 7 bases, with 19 bases remaining between them. The CDR3 DNA is TGTGCCAGCAGTTTAGTACAAGTCCGAGGGTATAGTGGCTACACCTTC. This gives the protein CASSLVQVRGYSGYTF.

This clonotype was picked up a small number of times. J is TRBJ2-5 and V is TRBV6-6; possible D gene TRBD2, 5 bases. Germline V gene lookup returns CDR1 MNHNY and CDR2 SVGAGI (reference sequence). V was pared by 2 bases and J by 3 bases, with 10 bases between. The CDR3 is 14 residues long. CDR3 loop: CASSYIVGEETQYF. CDR3 DNA sequence: TGTGCCAGCAGTTACATCGTGGGAGAAGAGACCCAGTACTTC.

V is TRBV6-2 or TRBV6-3 and J is TRBJ1-5, with D unresolved. The CDR3 has 13 amino acids. Germline CDR1 is MNHEY and CDR2 is SVGEGT. Deletions cut 3 bases from V and 5 bases from J, with 8 bases between. CDR3 protein: CASSYVLYQPQHF. CDR3 DNA: TGTGCCAGCAGTTATGTCCTATATCAGCCCCAGCATTTT.

This clonotype was seen only a few times. The V and J genes are TRBV6-5 and TRBJ2-2; perhaps TRBD1 as D (6 bases). Trimming stripped 2 bases from V and 8 bases from J, with 15 bases between. Germline V gives CDR1 MNHEY, CDR2 SVGAGI. The CDR3 sequence is 15 residues long. This CDR3 reads CASSYEQGVGGELFF. CDR3 in DNA: TGTGCCAGCAGTTACGAACAGGGTGTTGGAGGGGAGCTGTTTTTT.

This rearrangement joins TRBV6-6 to TRBJ2-5, with TRBD2 matching over 10 bases. V gave up 7 bases and J gave up 5 bases; unmatched junction bases: 4. CDR3 length equals 13 residues. In germline, CDR1 is MNHNY, CDR2 SVGAGI (reference sequence). The CDR3 bases are TGTGCCAGCACCTCGACTAGCGGGGAGACCCAGTACTTC. This gives the protein CASTSTSGETQYF.

For this clonotype: Compared with germline, one end of the junction differs, possibly owing to a read error. The genes are TRBV6-5 and TRBJ1-5; 9 bases match TRBD1. CDR3 length: 14 amino acids. Germline V lookup: CDR1 MNHEY, CDR2 SVGAGI. The CDR3 loop reads CARSLQGAGQPQHF. CDR3 DNA sequence: TGTGCCAGAAGTTTACAGGGGGCGGGTCAGCCCCAGCATTTT.

This clonotype was picked up a small number of times. The genes are TRBV20-1 and TRBJ2-1; D is uncertain. Trimming shortened V by 5 bases and J by 5 bases, and 4 bases separated the two germline ends. Germline V gene sequence: CDR1 DFQATT, CDR2 SNEGSKA (reference sequence). The CDR3 extends over 10 amino acids. This CDR3 is CSAGNNEQFF. In DNA, the CDR3 is TGCAGTGCTGGGAACAATGAGCAGTTCTTC.

As regards this clonotype: One base away lies a much larger clone, so this may be a sequencing read error. V gene TRBV5-1 combines with J gene TRBJ2-3; tentatively, D is TRBD2 (5 bases). The CDR3 is 16 amino acids. The V and J ends lost 4 bases and 1 base respectively, with 16 bases between them. Germline CDR1 SGHRS, CDR2 YFSETQ. CDR3 nucleotides: TGCGCCAGCAGCCGACTATCGGTAGGCGGCACAGATACGCAGTATTTT. It yields the protein CASSRLSVGGTDTQYF.

This clonotype was recorded many times. The chain links TRBV18 to TRBJ2-7; a possible D gene is TRBD1 (5 bases). Germline V gene sequence: CDR1 KGHSH, CDR2 LQKENI. Between the trimmed V and J ends, which lost 8 bases and 5 bases, there was a span of 13 bases. CDR3 size: 12 residues. The CDR3 sequence is CASTVQGDEQYF. In DNA form, the CDR3 reads TGTGCCAGCACAGTCCAGGGCGACGAGCAGTACTTC. Supplemented by reference TRBV18 and TRBJ2-7, the full variable domain reads NAGVMQNPRHLVRRRGQEARLRCSPMKGHSHVYWYRQLPEEGLKFMVYLQKENIIDESGMPKERFSAEFPKEGPSILRIQQVVRGDSAAYFCASTVQGDEQYFGPGTRLTVT.